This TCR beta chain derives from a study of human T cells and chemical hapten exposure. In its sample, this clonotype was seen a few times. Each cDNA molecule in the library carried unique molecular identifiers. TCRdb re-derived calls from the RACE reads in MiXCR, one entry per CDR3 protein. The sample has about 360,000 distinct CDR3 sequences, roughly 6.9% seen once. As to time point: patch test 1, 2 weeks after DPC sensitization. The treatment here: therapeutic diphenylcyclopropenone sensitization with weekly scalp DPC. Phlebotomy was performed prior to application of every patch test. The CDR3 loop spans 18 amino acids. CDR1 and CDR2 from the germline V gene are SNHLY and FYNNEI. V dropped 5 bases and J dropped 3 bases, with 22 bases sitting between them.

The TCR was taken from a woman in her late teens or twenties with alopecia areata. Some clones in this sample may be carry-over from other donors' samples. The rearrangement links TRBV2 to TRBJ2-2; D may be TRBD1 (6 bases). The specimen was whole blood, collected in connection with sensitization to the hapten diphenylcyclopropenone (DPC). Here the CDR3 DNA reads TGTGCCAGCAGTAGAAGGGTCGGGCAGGGGAGCGACACCGGGGAGCTGTTTTTT. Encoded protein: CASSRRVGQGSDTGELFF.